Each of the 18 T cell receptor beta chains below was sequenced from the same sample in a study of a mutant IDH1 vaccine in newly diagnosed glioma. The sample's time point: week 5, during vaccination. Every vaccination contained 300 ug of the mutant IDH1 20-mer peptide and was paired with topical imiquimod. What these receptors recognize is not known. Profiled with immunoSEQ multiplex PCR; TCRdb holds only in-frame clones, not every one. The repertoire holds some 51,000 clones, with around 80% as singletons. Material: PBMCs, obtained from a glioma patient whose treatment included an IDH1 peptide vaccine. Receptors were obtained from a woman aged 40 to 55 with glioma.

This clone was observed a handful of times. The genes are TRBV2 and TRBJ2-2; 7 nucleotides agree with TRBD2. The CDR3 contains 15 residues. The germline CDR1 and CDR2 sequences are SNHLY and FYNNEI. Trimming cost V 6 bases and J 3 bases; bases outside gene matches: 7. The chain's CDR3 is CASREGLPYTGELFF. The CDR3 coding sequence is TGTGCCAGCAGGGAGGGACTACCTTACACCGGGGAGCTGTTTTTT.

Of note for this clone: The sample has other DNA sequences that encode this CDR3 too. The chain is built from TRBV7-2 and TRBJ2-2; D is unclear. The germline V and J ends were trimmed by 5 bases and 2 bases, with 3 bases remaining between them. CDR1 is SGHTA and CDR2 is FQGNSA in the germline V gene. This CDR3 contains 12 residues. This CDR3 is CASSLNTGELFF. As DNA, the CDR3 is TGTGCCAGCAGCCTAAACACCGGGGAGCTGTTTTTT.

The chain joins TRBV7-8 to TRBJ2-7; 7 bases are shared with TRBD1. The germline V gene has CDR1 SGHVS and CDR2 FQNEAQ. CDR3 length: 13 residues. The trim removed 5 bases at V and 2 bases at J, leaving 3 bases unmatched. CDR3 region: CASSRDSTYEQYF. DNA for the CDR3: TGTGCCAGCAGCCGGGACAGTACCTACGAGCAGTACTTC.

V is TRBV19 and J is TRBJ2-1; no firm D call. V was clipped by 6 bases and J by 13 bases, with 19 bases between them. CDR3 size: 13 residues. CDR1 and CDR2 from the germline V gene are LNHDA and SQIVND (reference sequence). DNA of the CDR3: TGTGCCAGTAGCACTCCCCCTTTTGAGTCCCAGTTCTTC. As protein: CASSTPPFESQFF.

CDR3 protein: CASSLKRAGALETQYF. CDR3 nucleotides: TGTGCCAGCAGCTTAAAGCGGGCCGGGGCATTGGAGACCCAGTACTTC. The genes are TRBV7-9 and TRBJ2-5; tentatively, D is TRBD2 (6 bases). V was shortened by 2 bases and J by 5 bases, with 18 bases between the two germline ends. The CDR3 contains 16 residues. Germline CDR1 is SEHNR and CDR2 is FQNEAQ (reference sequence). The full variable domain, completed using reference TRBV7-9 and TRBJ2-5, is DTGVSQNPRHKITKRGQNVTFRCDPISEHNRLYWYRQTLGQGPEFLTYFQNEAQLEKSRLLSDRFSAERPKGSFSTLEIQRTEQGDSAMYLCASSLKRAGALETQYFGPGTRLLVL.

The chain recombines TRBV6-5 with TRBJ2-7; 9 positions match TRBD1. The CDR3 is 14 residues long. Trimming took 5 bases from V and 8 from J; bases not matched to a gene: 10. Germline loops: CDR1 MNHEY, CDR2 SVGAGI. CDR3 sequence: CASSTLGQGSQQYF. CDR3 nucleotides: TGTGCCAGCAGTACACTAGGACAGGGGTCTCAGCAGTACTTC.

This rearrangement joins TRBV7-3 to TRBJ2-3; 8 bases line up with TRBD2. Trimming took 9 bases from V and 0 from J; bases not matched to a gene: 8. Germline lookup yields CDR1 SGHTA and CDR2 FQGTGA. The CDR3 length is 15 residues. The CDR3 loop is CASSPAGGSTDTQYF. In DNA form, the CDR3 reads TGTGCCAGTTCTCCCGCGGGGGGAAGCACAGATACGCAGTATTTT.

The chain links TRBV29-1 to TRBJ1-2; the D gene is possibly TRBD1 (5 bases). The CDR3 is 12 residues long. Germline assignment: CDR1 SQVTM and CDR2 ANQGSEA. Between the trimmed V and J ends, which lost 6 bases and 6 bases, there was a span of 14 bases. CDR3 protein: CSVRGMRDGYTF. The CDR3 DNA sequence: TGCAGCGTCCGGGGGATGAGGGATGGCTACACCTTC.

The chain has TRBV5-1 and TRBJ1-3; no reliable D call. CDR1 is SGHRS and CDR2 is YFSETQ in the germline V gene. Trimming stripped 7 bases from V and 0 bases from J, with 14 bases between. The CDR3 is 15 amino acids. The CDR3 loop is CASAGEGRSGNTIYF. CDR3 in DNA: TGCGCCAGCGCCGGTGAGGGTCGCTCTGGAAACACCATATATTTT.

The chain carries TRBV10-1 and TRBJ2-1; no firm D call. The CDR3 consists of 13 residues. The germline V gene encodes CDR1 WNHNN and CDR2 SYGVQD (reference sequence). Trimming left V 0 bases short and J 9 bases short, with 9 bases between. The CDR3 protein is CASSESARVEQFF. The DNA for the CDR3 is TGCGCCAGCAGTGAGTCGGCTAGGGTTGAGCAGTTCTTC.

The chain links TRBV19 to TRBJ1-2, with D perhaps matching TRBD1 (5 bases). Trimming pared 6 bases from V and 5 bases from J, leaving 13 bases between. From germline, CDR1 is LNHDA and CDR2 SQIVND (reference sequence). The CDR3 is made up of 13 amino acids. CDR3 protein: CASRYGTVYGYTF. The DNA for the CDR3 is TGTGCCAGTAGATACGGGACGGTTTATGGCTACACCTTC.

This clone was picked up a small number of times. The genes are TRBV2 and TRBJ1-5; D remains ambiguous. The germline V gene encodes CDR1 SNHLY and CDR2 FYNNEI. The CDR3 sequence is 13 residues long. V was shortened by 6 bases and J by 8 bases, with 14 bases between the two germline ends. The CDR3 protein is CASRDSVGEPQHF. Written as DNA, the CDR3 is TGTGCCAGCAGGGACTCGGTCGGGGAGCCCCAGCATTTT.

This clone has only a few counts. V usage is TRBV6-1 and J usage is TRBJ1-1; D call uncertain. The V and J ends lost 6 bases and 0 bases respectively, with 11 bases between them. Germline lookup yields CDR1 MNHNS and CDR2 SASEGT. CDR3 length: 14 amino acids. As DNA, the CDR3 is TGTGCCAGCAGAAATTCCAACATGAACACTGAAGCTTTCTTT. It codes for CASRNSNMNTEAFF.

The V and J genes are TRBV7-3 and TRBJ2-6, with D perhaps TRBD2 (7 bases). CDR3 length equals 19 residues. Germline lookup yields CDR1 SGHTA and CDR2 FQGTGA. V was pared by 0 bases and J by 0 bases, with 15 bases between. Here the CDR3 reads CASSLTGGQGLSGANVLTF. Here the CDR3 DNA reads TGTGCCAGCAGCTTAACGGGGGGGCAGGGCCTCTCTGGGGCCAACGTCCTGACTTTC.

The chain employs TRBV11-2 and TRBJ1-1, with D tentatively TRBD1 (6 bases). Germline-derived CDR1 and CDR2 are SGHAT and FQNNGV. V gave up 2 bases and J gave up 7 bases, with 11 bases separating them. The CDR3 is made up of 13 amino acids. The CDR3 loop reads CASSLRDIDEAFF. The CDR3 DNA follows: TGTGCCAGCAGCTTACGGGACATCGATGAAGCTTTCTTT.

The chain uses TRBV5-4 and TRBJ1-2; D may be TRBD1 (6 bases). Germline V gene lookup returns CDR1 SGHNT and CDR2 YYREEE (reference sequence). With 1 base removed from V and 14 bases from J, the gap between germline ends came to 15 bases. This CDR3 region has 12 residues. CDR3 in DNA: TGTGCCAGCAGCTTGAGGGGGACACCAGAAACCTTC. It codes for CASSLRGTPETF.

The chain links TRBV6-6 to TRBJ1-6; a possible D gene is TRBD1 (5 bases). Germline CDR1 and CDR2: MNHNY and SVGAGI (reference sequence). The CDR3 spans 16 residues. Trimming pared 5 bases from V and 3 bases from J, leaving 14 bases between. CDR3 sequence reads: CASSTGSTGYNSPLHF. CDR3 sequence (DNA): TGTGCCAGCAGTACAGGTTCAACAGGCTATAATTCACCCCTCCACTTT.

This rearrangement joins TRBV5-1 to TRBJ1-1; the D is unclear. This CDR3 has 16 residues. CDR1 SGHRS and CDR2 YFSETQ come from the germline V gene. Between the trimmed V and J ends, which lost 0 bases and 0 bases, there was a span of 12 bases. The CDR3 region has the DNA TGCGCCAGCAGCTTGGATGGACTGAGTATGAACACTGAAGCTTTCTTT. The encoded protein is CASSLDGLSMNTEAFF.